This T cell receptor (beta chain) is drawn from a study of T cell responses to AZD1222 COVID-19 vaccine. This clone was recorded once. The antigen remains unidentified. Study-level findings and limits: Unmutated variant regions are reportedly targeted by nearly half of spike-specific TCRs. Seropositive AZD1222 recipients at baseline numbered only five or six. At 160-218 and 743-854, vaccine-associated CD4 TCRs were dominant, and they spanned spike. The donors showed a predominance of white British ancestry and of females, with possible underestimation of clonal diversity.

This CDR3 is 16 amino acids long. After removal of 0 bases from V and 4 bases from J, the junction contained 8 bases not matched to a gene. CDR1 is MNHEY and CDR2 is SVGAGI in the germline V gene. Some clones are missing from TCRdb's copy, which holds only in-frame ones; the method was immunoSEQ multiplex PCR. Of 80,000 to 90,000 clones listed, under 95% are singletons. The specimen comprised peripheral blood, sampled on day 0 of MenACWY control vaccination. The V call is TRBV6-5, the J call TRBJ1-2; 7 nucleotides align to TRBD1. This clonotype was sampled from an adult in good health. Here the CDR3 DNA reads TGTGCCAGCAGTTACTCAACAGGGGCTCCCTTCTATGGCTACACCTTC. Protein: CASSYSTGAPFYGYTF.